Below, one T cell receptor (beta chain) is given with its context. Its recognized antigen is unknown. Base-call qualities are not available, and no considerably larger clone is one nucleotide away. CDR1 is given as GTSNPN and CDR2 as SVGIG, both from the germline V gene (reference sequence). Including the terminal cysteine and phenylalanine, the CDR3 comprises 13 residues. Of all the DNA, just the CDR3 is kept, 39 bases in frame from base 1. Trimmed from V: 6 bases; trimmed from J: 6 bases; junction bases lacking a gene match: 9. This entry comes from a study of blood T cell repertoires in COVID-19 (dated by TCRdb to the early 2020s). Turning to the overall study: Samples from collaborators originated in the United States, Italy and Spain and spanned both the acute and convalescent phases of COVID-19. The prospective study material was composed of cDNA or gDNA derived from T cells, B-cell-depleted T cells, or PBMCs. Subjects who had been exposed to COVID-19, were actively infected with it, or had recovered from it provided the deeply sampled blood TCRbeta repertoires that made up the dataset. A freely available public database, intended as a resource for researchers studying the immune response to SARS-CoV-2, is where the repertoires were released. The samples were drawn from two sources: the first 160 participants of the ongoing ImmuneRACE study, and 1,200 or so subjects contributed by 6 global collaborators. Nearly every sample came with metadata listing a de-identified subject ID, COVID-19 status, age in years and sex. HLA class I and class II types, where available, came from metadata supplied by the sample provider rather than from assay-based typing. The study at large found these results: Clinical and demographic metadata were provided uncurated, with the amount varying by source and participant.

The immunoSEQ Assay, a bias-controlled multiplex PCR, was used to amplify TCRbeta CDR3 regions from genomic DNA. For the original study's pipeline: The number of nucleated cells in each sample was estimated from the amplification of reference gene primers within the assay. To quantify the absolute abundance of each unique TCRbeta CDR3 rearrangement, sequence reads were collapsed and filtered. For each sample, productive Simpson clonality was calculated by taking the square root of Simpson's diversity index across productive rearrangements. TCRdb stores this immuneACCESS table with in-frame sequences only. Part of the clones is absent; in the studies checked, under half of the shortfall reflects unresolved V genes, and no reason is known for the rest. The V and J calls and clone size are taken from that table; D and trimming were inferred from the DNA. Across this sample there are approximately 210,000 clones, with around four fifths seen only once. The ten top clones hold 0.9% to 0.95% of the sample.

In Seattle, one collaborating source enrolled patients while the infection was active and tracked those patients longitudinally over the course of disease. Collaborating institutions collected whole blood in K2EDTA tubes following their own protocols. For TCRbeta analysis, collaborators shipped samples as frozen whole blood, isolated PBMCs, or DNA extracted from either of those sample types. The sequencing input was peripheral blood. The origin of this receptor is a man in his 60s with COVID-19, enrolled during active disease. The chain is assembled from TRBV30 and TRBJ2-7; 9 junctional bases match TRBD1. The CDR3 is CACIPGQGSEQYF. The nucleotides are TGTGCCTGCATTCCGGGACAGGGCAGCGAGCAGTACTTC.